This TCR beta chain was identified in a study of beta chain features in type 1 diabetes. At the level of the study: There were 107,917,701 sorted cells examined across all samples.

In this sample, this clone turned up a few times. Its antigen remains unidentified. Expressed TCRB transcripts were sequenced, since all the RNA that had been isolated was reverse transcribed. Sequencing was performed with immunoSEQ multiplex PCR; in TCRdb, only in-frame clones are kept and a portion is missing. The sample has roughly 280,000 clones, roughly 25% seen once; the top ten hold roughly 0.011%. V lost 4 bases and J lost 9; bases outside the gene matches: 15. Germline-derived CDR1 and CDR2 are MRHNA and SNTAGT. The CDR3 covers 16 residues. Broader study findings: When cDNA is sequenced, cells with high TCR expression could be over-represented. Type 1 diabetes patients had TCRB CDR3s that were shorter (moderately but significantly so) in all four CD4+ subsets.

The chain combines TRBV6-4 with TRBJ2-1, with 7 positions matching TRBD2. The clonotype was recovered from a woman aged 30 to 39 with type 1 diabetes. Sequenced material: naive CD4+ T cells from blood. The CDR3 DNA is TGTGCCAGCAGTGTATCGTTGGGGACTAAGATGAGTGAGCAGTTCTTC. Translated, it gives CASSVSLGTKMSEQFF.